Detailed here is one T cell receptor (beta chain). What antigen it recognizes has not been identified. Per-nucleotide qualities are absent, and no much larger clonotype sits a single base away. The germline V gene gives CDR1 as SGHVS and CDR2 as FNYEAQ. V is cut by 5 bases and J by 2 bases, and the space between the germline ends is 10 bases. Its CDR3 holds 13 amino acids, cysteine through phenylalanine. Only CDR3 DNA remains: 39 bases, in frame from the first base. Focal radiation therapy combined with CTLA-4 blockade (ipilimumab) was tested in patients with chemo-refractory metastatic non-small-cell lung cancer. This sample was included in a study of radiotherapy plus CTLA-4 blockade in lung cancer (dated by TCRdb to the late 2010s). Some background on the complete study: Among enrolled patients, about 19% had an objective response and around 33% reached disease control.

Results the study describes overall, beyond this receptor: After treatment with radiotherapy and ipilimumab, TCR clones that originated in tumors expanded in peripheral blood. The strongest predictors of response were reported to be early dynamic shifts in blood T cell clones along with a rise in serum interferon-beta following radiation.

The library was generated by the immunoSEQ multiplex PCR assay. TCRdb obtained this table from immuneACCESS and retained in-frame rearrangements with V and J assigned. These tables miss some clones; where compared with another copy, unresolved V genes account for less than half of the shortfall, and the remainder is unexplained. This sample lists tens of thousands of clones; approximately 86% were detected once. The ten most abundant clones make up around 15% of the sample. The input for sequencing was peripheral blood, taken from a patient treated with radiotherapy plus ipilimumab. The chain is encoded by TRBV7-6 joined to TRBJ2-7; TRBD2 might be the D gene, on 6 matching bases. The sequence came from a human donor with non-small cell lung cancer that progressed on radiotherapy plus ipilimumab. The sequence in DNA is TGTGCCAGCAGCGCTAGGACTACCTACGAGCAGTACTTC. Translated, it gives CASSARTTYEQYF.